The rows below give T cell receptor beta chains drawn from one sample of a study of control samples from healthy donors and cancer patients. TCRdb's copy holds only in-frame clones and misses some; the assay was immunoSEQ multiplex PCR. Altogether 390,000 or so clones are present, around 90% being singletons, with the ten largest covering more than 6%. Material for sequencing was PBMCs. These receptors were taken from a man aged 40-49 years with head and neck cancer. Each CDR3 is given with its conserved first and last residue. D genes are given only for firm matches. Expanded clones get a size class; other rows say once, few or many, or leave the size out.

size	J	V	D	DNA	CDR3
.	TRBJ1-4	TRBV2	TRBD1	TGTGCCAGCAGTGTGCGGACAGGGTTTGAAAAACTGTTTTTT	CASSVRTGFEKLFF
once	TRBJ2-3	TRBV3-1/TRBV3-2	.	TGTGCCAGCAGCCTACGGGGGAGCACAGATACGCAGTATTTT	CASSLRGSTDTQYF
.	TRBJ2-7	TRBV30	TRBD1	TGTGCCTGGAGGGGGGGGACAGGGTTCGCCTACGAGCAGTACTTC	CAWRGGTGFAYEQYF
.	TRBJ2-1	TRBV2	.	TGTGCCAGCAGCCCCTACAATGAGCAGTTCTTC	CASSPYNEQFF
.	TRBJ2-1	TRBV7-9	.	TGTGCCAGCAGCTCCCGGGACTTATACAATGAGCAGTTCTTC	CASSSRDLYNEQFF
.	TRBJ2-1	TRBV10-2	.	TGCGCCAGCAGTGAGCGCGGCTACAATGAGCAGTTCTTC	CASSERGYNEQFF
.	TRBJ2-7	TRBV7-2	.	TGTGCCAGCACTCCGGGACTGAACTCCTACGAGCAGTACTTC	CASTPGLNSYEQYF
few	TRBJ1-4	TRBV30	.	TGTGCCTGGAGTGTTGGGGGGGCTCAAGGCGAAAAACTGTTTTTT	CAWSVGGAQGEKLFF
few	TRBJ1-2	TRBV27	.	TGTGCCACCTCAAGGGAACAGCATTCAATCTATGGCTACACCTTC	CATSREQHSIYGYTF
.	TRBJ1-6	TRBV5-1	.	TGCGCCAGCAGCTTCACTGCTTTCTCCTATAATTCACCCCTCCACTTT	CASSFTAFSYNSPLHF
.	TRBJ1-2	TRBV27	TRBD1	TGTGCCAGCAGTAAAACAGGGGGCCCCGGCTATGGCTACACCTTC	CASSKTGGPGYGYTF
.	TRBJ2-7	TRBV6-5	TRBD2	TGTGCCAGCAGGGTAGCGGGGGGGGGCGAGCAGTACTTC	CASRVAGGGEQYF
few	TRBJ2-5	TRBV9	.	TGTGCCAGCAGCGTAGTCGGGAACCAAGAGACCCAGTACTTC	CASSVVGNQETQYF
.	TRBJ1-6	TRBV5-4	.	TGTGCCAGCAGCTTGGACGGGGTTTCCCTCCACTTT	CASSLDGVSLHF
once	TRBJ2-5	TRBV18	.	TGTGCCAGCTCACCCTCAGAGACCCAGTACTTC	CASSPSETQYF
.	TRBJ2-1	TRBV10-1	TRBD2	TGCGCCAGCAGGCCGGGAGGACCGTCAACCTACAATGAGCAGTTCTTC	CASRPGGPSTYNEQFF